The rows below give T cell receptor beta chains drawn from one sample of a study of blood T cell repertoires in COVID-19. Assay: immunoSEQ multiplex PCR; the TCRdb copy retains only in-frame clones and omits some. In the table there are 350,000 to 450,000 clones, roughly 90% of which are singletons. Sample: peripheral blood. Every receptor here comes from a woman between 40 and 50 years old with COVID-19, enrolled during active disease. Each CDR3 is given with its conserved first and last residue. The D gene is left open where the match is weak. Expanded clones get a size class; other rows say once, few or many, or leave the size out.

clone size	D gene	V gene	J gene	CDR3 protein	CDR3 DNA
NA	TRBD1	TRBV7-2	TRBJ1-2	CASSSGQGWYGYTF	TGTGCCAGCAGCTCGGGACAGGGCTGGTATGGCTACACCTTC
NA	TRBD2	TRBV5-4	TRBJ2-1	CASSTGGDLGRDEQFF	TGTGCCAGCAGCACGGGGGGGGACCTGGGAAGGGATGAGCAGTTCTTC
NA	NA	TRBV9	TRBJ2-2	CASGGLTGELFF	TGTGCCAGCGGCGGTCTCACCGGGGAGCTGTTTTTT
NA	TRBD2	TRBV24-1	TRBJ2-1	CATSDSSGGDGEQFF	TGTGCCACCAGTGACTCTAGCGGGGGGGACGGTGAGCAGTTCTTC
NA	TRBD2	TRBV7-2	TRBJ2-7	CASSLRLSGGAYEQYF	TGTGCCAGCAGCTTACGCCTGAGCGGGGGGGCCTACGAGCAGTACTTC
NA	NA	TRBV5-1	TRBJ1-1	CASSLLQGSGTEAFF	TGCGCCAGCAGCTTGCTGCAGGGGTCGGGCACTGAAGCTTTCTTT
NA	TRBD1	TRBV20-1	TRBJ1-5	CSASYGTGGEQPQHF	TGCAGTGCTAGTTACGGGACAGGGGGCGAACAGCCCCAGCATTTT
NA	TRBD1	TRBV5-4	TRBJ2-5	CASSRATGGLGETQYF	TGTGCCAGCAGCCGTGCGACAGGGGGCTTGGGGGAGACCCAGTACTTC
NA	NA	TRBV4-1	TRBJ1-1	CASSQWAANTEAFF	TGCGCCAGCAGCCAATGGGCAGCGAACACTGAAGCTTTCTTT
NA	TRBD1	TRBV27	TRBJ2-3	CASSLSGDRGGTDTQYF	TGTGCCAGCAGTTTATCGGGGGACAGGGGAGGCACAGATACGCAGTATTTT
NA	NA	TRBV5-5	TRBJ1-5	CASSPGDQPQHF	TGTGCCAGCAGTCCAGGGGACCAGCCCCAGCATTTT
NA	NA	TRBV11-2	TRBJ1-1	CASSFSRDTEAFF	TGTGCCAGCAGCTTTTCGAGAGACACTGAAGCTTTCTTT
NA	TRBD2	TRBV4-1	TRBJ2-5	CASSQDLADPQETQYF	TGCGCCAGCAGCCAAGATCTAGCGGACCCCCAAGAGACCCAGTACTTC
NA	NA	TRBV5-1	TRBJ2-7	CASSRIGQSYEQYF	TGCGCCAGCTCACGGATAGGACAGTCCTACGAGCAGTACTTC
once	NA	TRBV2	TRBJ1-1	CGGKNTEAFF	TGTGGCGGGAAGAACACTGAAGCTTTCTTT
few	NA	TRBV27	TRBJ1-1	CASGDRDLNTEAFF	TGTGCCAGTGGGGATCGGGACTTGAACACTGAAGCTTTCTTT
NA	NA	TRBV5-6	TRBJ1-1	CASSFGNTEAFF	TGTGCCAGCAGCTTCGGTAACACTGAAGCTTTCTTT
NA	TRBD1	TRBV5-6	TRBJ1-5	CASSASTGYQPQHF	TGTGCCAGCAGCGCATCGACAGGGTATCAGCCCCAGCATTTT
once	NA	TRBV4-1	TRBJ1-3	CASSPAGHQGHSGNTIYF	TGCGCCAGCAGCCCCGCCGGTCACCAGGGGCACTCTGGAAACACCATATATTTT
NA	TRBD1	TRBV5-1	TRBJ2-1	CASSLTGGYNEQFF	TGCGCCAGCAGCTTGACAGGGGGCTACAATGAGCAGTTCTTC
NA	NA	TRBV6-5	TRBJ1-2	CASTRLGGEDGYTF	TGTGCCAGCACCCGGCTTGGCGGGGAGGATGGCTACACCTTC
NA	NA	TRBV7-8	TRBJ2-7	CASSPDYEQYF	TGTGCCAGCAGCCCAGATTACGAGCAGTACTTC
once	TRBD1	TRBV5-4	TRBJ1-6	CASRRDRASSYNSPLHF	TGTGCCAGCAGACGGGACAGGGCGAGCTCCTATAATTCACCCCTCCACTTT
NA	TRBD1	TRBV7-7	TRBJ2-7	CASSLMTGAHYEQYF	TGTGCTAGCAGCTTAATGACAGGGGCTCACTACGAGCAGTACTTC
NA	TRBD2	TRBV6-6	TRBJ2-1	CASSRLAGGPSNEQFF	TGTGCCAGCAGCCGACTAGCGGGAGGGCCGAGCAATGAGCAGTTCTTC
NA	TRBD1	TRBV28	TRBJ1-1	CASTIPRGRGRASHTEAFF	TGTGCCAGCACCATCCCCCGGGGCAGGGGGCGCGCATCCCACACTGAAGCTTTCTTT
NA	NA	TRBV2	TRBJ1-5	CASNVRINQPQHF	TGTGCCAGCAATGTTAGAATTAATCAGCCCCAGCATTTT
NA	NA	TRBV4-3	TRBJ2-7	CASSPDNSYEQYF	TGCGCCAGCAGTCCGGACAACTCCTACGAGCAGTACTTC
NA	NA	TRBV9	TRBJ2-2	CASSVFSTVTGELFF	TGTGCCAGCAGCGTATTTAGCACGGTCACCGGGGAGCTGTTTTTT
once	NA	TRBV27	TRBJ1-6	CASSLSAVDNSPLHF	TGTGCCAGCAGTTTATCGGCGGTGGATAATTCACCCCTCCACTTT
NA	TRBD1	TRBV12-5	TRBJ2-7	CASGLPQGAGPYEQYF	TGTGCTAGTGGTTTGCCGCAGGGGGCTGGGCCCTACGAGCAGTACTTC
NA	NA	TRBV2	TRBJ1-6	CASMGESNSPLHF	TGTGCCAGCATGGGAGAAAGTAATTCACCCCTCCACTTT
NA	NA	TRBV4-2	TRBJ1-6	CASSQEASNSPLHF	TGTGCCAGCAGCCAAGAGGCCAGTAATTCACCCCTCCACTTT
NA	TRBD1	TRBV28	TRBJ1-3	CASSTTTGGPGNTIYF	TGTGCCAGCAGCACGACTACAGGGGGTCCTGGAAACACCATATATTTT
once	TRBD2	TRBV3-1/TRBV3-2	TRBJ2-5	CASSPRLAGVETQYF	TGTGCCAGCAGCCCACGACTAGCGGGGGTGGAGACCCAGTACTTC
NA	TRBD2	TRBV9	TRBJ2-7	CASSLHPTSGSSSYEQYF	TGTGCCAGCAGCCTCCACCCGACTAGCGGGAGTTCGTCCTACGAGCAGTACTTC
NA	NA	TRBV7-2	TRBJ2-5	CASSLVGGQETQYF	TGTGCCAGCAGCTTAGTAGGAGGGCAAGAGACCCAGTACTTC
NA	TRBD1	TRBV24-1	TRBJ2-3	CATSDRTGTDTQYF	TGTGCCACCAGTGACCGGACAGGGACCGATACGCAGTATTTT
NA	NA	TRBV28	TRBJ2-1	CASSSAGVSYNEQFF	TGTGCCAGCAGTTCTGCAGGCGTCTCCTACAATGAGCAGTTCTTC
NA	NA	TRBV12-5	TRBJ1-5	CASGLVGAVNQPQHF	TGTGCTAGTGGTTTGGTAGGCGCGGTAAATCAGCCCCAGCATTTT
NA	TRBD1	TRBV29-1	TRBJ1-5	CSVVPGQGNQPQHF	TGCAGCGTAGTACCGGGACAGGGGAATCAGCCCCAGCATTTT
NA	TRBD1	TRBV7-8	TRBJ2-5	CASSLDWTGGQETQYF	TGTGCCAGCAGCTTAGATTGGACAGGGGGCCAAGAGACCCAGTACTTC
NA	NA	TRBV30	TRBJ1-4	CAWRPQANEKLFF	TGTGCCTGGAGGCCTCAGGCTAATGAAAAACTGTTTTTT
NA	TRBD2	TRBV5-6	TRBJ2-5	CASSLGLAVETQYF	TGTGCCAGCAGCTTGGGACTAGCTGTAGAGACCCAGTACTTC
once	NA	TRBV5-5	TRBJ1-1	CASSFSRNTEAFF	TGTGCCAGCAGCTTCTCCAGGAACACTGAAGCTTTCTTT
NA	NA	TRBV4-1	TRBJ1-2	CASSQERGSYGYTF	TGCGCCAGCAGCCAAGAAAGGGGCTCCTATGGCTACACCTTC
NA	TRBD1	TRBV2	TRBJ2-2	CASSEFGQGNTGELFF	TGTGCCAGCAGTGAATTTGGACAGGGGAACACCGGGGAGCTGTTTTTT
few	NA	TRBV30	TRBJ1-6	CAWSREGINSPLHF	TGTGCCTGGAGTAGGGAGGGGATTAATTCACCCCTCCACTTT
NA	TRBD1	TRBV9	TRBJ2-2	CASSVDRDLNTGELFF	TGTGCCAGCAGCGTCGACAGGGATCTGAACACCGGGGAGCTGTTTTTT
NA	TRBD1	TRBV29-1	TRBJ1-3	CSVEYSTGGSGNTIYF	TGCAGCGTTGAATATTCTACAGGGGGCTCTGGAAACACCATATATTTT
NA	NA	TRBV27	TRBJ1-5	CASRNQAGAISNQPQHF	TGTGCCAGCAGAAACCAAGCGGGAGCCATCAGCAATCAGCCCCAGCATTTT
NA	TRBD2	TRBV12-5	TRBJ2-3	CASGSPGTSGVTDTQYF	TGTGCTAGTGGTTCACCAGGGACTAGCGGGGTCACAGATACGCAGTATTTT
NA	NA	TRBV6-5	TRBJ2-2	CASSYSAGNTGELFF	TGTGCCAGCAGTTACTCGGCAGGGAACACCGGGGAGCTGTTTTTT